This T cell receptor (beta chain) was captured in a study of tumor and adjacent non-tumor tissue in lung cancer. Study-level information: Patients comprised about eleven adenocarcinoma, 2 squamous cell carcinoma and 1 small cell lung cancer. Findings and caveats of the study: Top 100 clones took a larger repertoire share in normal lung.

The library came from three nested PCR rounds adapted from ARM-PCR protocols. MiXCR, applied by TCRdb to the multiplex PCR reads, yields one record per CDR3 protein. The sample consists of about 75,000 distinct CDR3 sequences, around four fifths of them appearing once. As regards this clonotype: Its target is unknown. The conserved phenylalanine or tryptophan is not found at the CDR3 terminus, so this likely reflects a read error.

The template was RNA from unsorted bulk tissue. Between August and November 2014, newly diagnosed, chemotherapy-naive lung cancer patients underwent thoracic surgery in China. Germline loops: CDR1 MNHEY, CDR2 SVGAGI. Trimming removed 0 bases from V and 7 bases from J; junction bases left unmatched: 6. There are 15 residues in the CDR3. This sequence was found in a woman between 45 and 60 years old with non-small cell lung cancer. The chain is built from TRBV6-5 and TRBJ1-1; 9 nucleotides match TRBD1. The sequenced sample was lung tumor tissue. The CDR3: CASSYSGTGRIEAFL. CDR3 in DNA: TGTGCCAGCAGTTACTCAGGGACAGGGAGGATTGAAGCTTTCCTT.